These 3 T cell receptor beta chains originate from one sample sequenced in a study of Ad26.COV2.S vaccination and SARS-CoV-2 variants. Method: immunoSEQ multiplex PCR; TCRdb's copy keeps in-frame clones and lacks some. In the table there are roughly 320,000 clones, more than 75% of which are singletons. Treatment reported: 19 received Ad26.COV2.S at low or high dose, single or two shots; a few received placebo; per-sample allocation not given. Sample collection was performed on day 63 after the first vaccine or placebo injection. Sample: peripheral blood, taken in a trial of Ad26.COV2.S vaccine versus placebo. These TCRs come from a person between 18 and 65 years old who received the Ad26.COV2.S COVID-19 vaccine or a placebo.

The rearrangement links TRBV20-1 to TRBJ1-2; D unclear. Germline-derived CDR1 and CDR2 are DFQATT and SNEGSKA (reference sequence). V was clipped by 5 bases and J by 5 bases, with 9 bases between them. This CDR3 has 11 residues. CDR3 region: CSAPLDYGYTF. The CDR3 region has the DNA TGCAGTGCTCCCCTCGATTATGGCTACACCTTC.

This chain links TRBV5-4 with TRBJ2-6; D uncertain. This CDR3 has 12 residues. Germline CDR1 and CDR2: SGHNT and YYREEE (reference sequence). V dropped 0 bases and J dropped 8 bases, with 3 bases sitting between them. The DNA for the CDR3 is TGTGCCAGCAGCTTGGAGCCCAACGTCCTGACTTTC. Amino acid sequence: CASSLEPNVLTF.

This sequence joins TRBV30 and TRBJ1-2; D ambiguous. Germline V gene lookup returns CDR1 GTSNPN and CDR2 SVGIG (reference sequence). The length of the CDR3 is 13 residues. Trimming took off 0 bases at V and 4 bases at J, with 9 bases between the two ends. CDR3 in DNA: TGTGCCTGGAGTGTATCGGGCAGCTATGGCTACACCTTC. As protein: CAWSVSGSYGYTF.